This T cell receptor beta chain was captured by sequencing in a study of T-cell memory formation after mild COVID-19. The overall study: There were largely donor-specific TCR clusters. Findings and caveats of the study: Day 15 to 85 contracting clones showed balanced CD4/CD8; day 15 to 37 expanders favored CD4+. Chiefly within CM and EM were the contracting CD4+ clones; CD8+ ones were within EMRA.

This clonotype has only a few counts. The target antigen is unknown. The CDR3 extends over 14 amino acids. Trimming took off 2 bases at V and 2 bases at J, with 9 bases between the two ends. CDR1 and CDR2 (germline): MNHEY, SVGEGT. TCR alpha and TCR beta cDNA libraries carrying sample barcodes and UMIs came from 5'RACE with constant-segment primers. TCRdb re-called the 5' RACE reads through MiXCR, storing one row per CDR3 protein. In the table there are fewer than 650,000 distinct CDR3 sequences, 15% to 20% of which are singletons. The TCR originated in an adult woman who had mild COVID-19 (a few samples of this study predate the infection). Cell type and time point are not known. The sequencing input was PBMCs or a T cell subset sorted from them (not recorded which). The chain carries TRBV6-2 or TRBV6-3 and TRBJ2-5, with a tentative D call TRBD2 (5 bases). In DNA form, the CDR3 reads TGTGCCAGCAGTTACCGAGGGTGGCAAGAGACCCAGTACTTC. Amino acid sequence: CASSYRGWQETQYF.